The clone carrying this T cell receptor beta chain has a handful of counts. The antigen is unknown. This record belongs to a study of blood T cells in healthy people across ages. Study results and limitations: Roughly linearly, TCR beta diversity per million T cells fell as age increased.

A second 7 to 11 cycle PCR used barcoded and J-beta primers. TCRdb re-called the 5' RACE reads through MiXCR, storing one row per CDR3 protein. The table includes 600,000 to 850,000 distinct CDR3 sequences, approximately 43% detected once. CDR3 length: 14 amino acids. V lost 3 bases to trimming and J lost 5 bases; unmatched junction nucleotides: 4. The origin of this receptor is a woman aged 60 to 75 in good health. The chain carries TRBV12-3 or TRBV12-4 and TRBJ2-1; 7 bases fit TRBD2. The sequenced material came from blood. The CDR3 nucleotides are TGTGCCAGCAGTTTGTGGCTAGCGGACAATGAGCAGTTCTTC. This gives the protein CASSLWLADNEQFF.